The 5 T cell receptor beta chains in this list originate from one sample, sequenced in a study of cytomegalovirus exposure and HLA in healthy donors. Sequencing used immunoSEQ multiplex PCR; TCRdb keeps in-frame clones, though not all of them. The data contain 110,000 to 150,000 clones, about 94% of them seen just once; the ten biggest clones take up around 1.9%. Input material: PBMCs. The receptors were gathered from a man aged 18 to 30 in good health and CMV-seropositive.

The chain employs TRBV2 and TRBJ2-5; D gene uncertain. There are 11 residues in the CDR3. CDR1 and CDR2 from the germline V gene are SNHLY and FYNNEI. Trimming took 5 bases from V and 2 from J, leaving 3 bases between them. CDR3 coding DNA: TGTGCCAGCAGTCCTCAAGAGACCCAGTACTTC. Its protein product is CASSPQETQYF.

The chain has TRBV15 and TRBJ1-5; D uncertain. V lost 0 bases and J lost 7, with 13 bases in between. The CDR3 length is 15 residues. Germline V gene lookup returns CDR1 LNHNV and CDR2 YYDKDF (reference sequence). The CDR3 bases are TGTGCCACCAGCAGAGACAAGGGCGGGAGCCAGCCCCAGCATTTT. Translated: CATSRDKGGSQPQHF.

V gene TRBV27 combines with J gene TRBJ1-1; D perhaps matches TRBD1 (6 bases). The CDR3 is 16 amino acids. V was trimmed by 6 bases and J by 5 bases, leaving 22 bases between them. The V gene's germline CDR1 is MNHEY and CDR2 SMNVEV (reference sequence). CDR3: CASRFIGQGGGTEAFF. The DNA of the CDR3 is TGTGCCAGCAGGTTTATCGGGCAAGGGGGGGGGACTGAAGCTTTCTTT.

The rearrangement links TRBV7-2 to TRBJ2-7; D may be TRBD1 (5 bases). Germline values: CDR1 SGHTA, CDR2 FQGNSA. V was cut by 5 bases and J by 4 bases, with 21 bases left in between. The CDR3 is 16 residues long. DNA for the CDR3: TGTGCCAGCAGCCCCGCCGCGTTTCCAAGGGGTTACGAGCAGTACTTC. Translated, it gives CASSPAAFPRGYEQYF.

This clone was seen a single time. The J gene is TRBJ2-2, the V gene TRBV14; 16 bases map to TRBD2. V lost 0 bases, J lost 6 bases, and 13 bases stayed unmatched. Germline V gene data show CDR1 as SGHDN and CDR2 as FVKESK. The CDR3 has 21 residues. CDR3 DNA sequence: TGTGCCAGCAGCCAAGATGAATGGGGACTAGCGGGAGGGTCCCTCCCCGGGGAGCTGTTTTTT. This codes for CASSQDEWGLAGGSLPGELFF.